This T cell receptor (beta chain) comes out of a study of CD8+ T cells in alopecia areata. Germline V CDR1 and CDR2: MNHEY, SVGAGI. The CDR3 totals 16 residues. The V and J ends lost 2 bases and 1 base respectively, with 12 bases between them. Extraction of RNA preceded its reverse transcription into cDNA, which served as the sequencing template. The repertoire was sequenced with immunoSEQ multiplex PCR; TCRdb's copy has only in-frame clones and lacks some. The data contain about 140,000 clones, 55% to 65% of them singletons. The chain has TRBV6-5 and TRBJ2-4; D may be TRBD2 (6 bases). This receptor was identified in a human donor in good health. Specimen: CD4+ T cells sorted from blood. CDR3 loop: CASSYRGKGAKNIQYF. DNA of the CDR3: TGTGCCAGCAGTTACCGGGGGAAGGGGGCCAAAAACATTCAGTACTTC.